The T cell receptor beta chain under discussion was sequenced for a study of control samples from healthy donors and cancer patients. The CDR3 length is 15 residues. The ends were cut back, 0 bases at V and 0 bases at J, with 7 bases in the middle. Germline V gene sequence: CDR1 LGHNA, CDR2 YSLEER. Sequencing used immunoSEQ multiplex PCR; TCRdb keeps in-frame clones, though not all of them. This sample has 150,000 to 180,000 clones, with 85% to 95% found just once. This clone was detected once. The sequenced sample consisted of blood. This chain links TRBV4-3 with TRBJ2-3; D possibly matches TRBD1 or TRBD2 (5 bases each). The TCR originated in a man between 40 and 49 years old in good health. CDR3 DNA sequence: TGCGCCAGCAGCCAAGATGGGGGAAGCACAGATACGCAGTATTTT. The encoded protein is CASSQDGGSTDTQYF.